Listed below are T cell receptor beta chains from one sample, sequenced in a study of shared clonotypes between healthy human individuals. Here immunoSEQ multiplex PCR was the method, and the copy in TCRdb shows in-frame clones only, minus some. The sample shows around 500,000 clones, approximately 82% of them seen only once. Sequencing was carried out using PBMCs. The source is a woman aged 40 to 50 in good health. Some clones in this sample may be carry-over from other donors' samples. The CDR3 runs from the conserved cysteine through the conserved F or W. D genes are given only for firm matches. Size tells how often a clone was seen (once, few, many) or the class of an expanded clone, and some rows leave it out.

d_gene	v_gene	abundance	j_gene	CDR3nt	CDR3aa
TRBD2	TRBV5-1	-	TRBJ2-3	TGCGCCAGCAGCTTGGGGCTAGCGGGAGTACGAGATACGCAGTATTTT	CASSLGLAGVRDTQYF
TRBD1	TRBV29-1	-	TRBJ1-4	TGCAGCGTTAAGACAGGGATGACAACTAATGAAAAACTGTTTTTT	CSVKTGMTTNEKLFF
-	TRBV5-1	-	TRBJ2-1	TGCGCCAGCAGCCTGGGGGCAACCTACAATGAGCAGTTCTTC	CASSLGATYNEQFF
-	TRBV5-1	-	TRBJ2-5	TGCGCCAGCAGCTTGGGAGGCCAATTGGAGGCCCAGTACTTC	CASSLGGQLEAQYF
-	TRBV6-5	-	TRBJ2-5	TGTGCCAGCAGTCAGACCCGAGAGACCCAGTACTTC	CASSQTRETQYF
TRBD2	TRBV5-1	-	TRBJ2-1	TGCGCCAGCAGTTGGGCGGGAGGTGAGAATGAGCAGTTCTTC	CASSWAGGENEQFF
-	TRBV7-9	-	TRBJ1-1	TGTGCCAGCAGGCCGACCCCCAAGGCACAGAACACTGAAGCTTTCTTT	CASRPTPKAQNTEAFF
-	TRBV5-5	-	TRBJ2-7	TGTGCCAGCACCTTGGATGGGGGAAGCTCCTACGAGCAGTACTTC	CASTLDGGSSYEQYF
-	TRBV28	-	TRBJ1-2	TGTGCCAGCAGTACCGGGGGAGTCTATGGCTACACCTTC	CASSTGGVYGYTF
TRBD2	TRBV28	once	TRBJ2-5	TGTGCCAGCAGTATCCCCTCATTAGCGGGAGCAGGAGAGCAGTACTTC	CASSIPSLAGAGEQYF
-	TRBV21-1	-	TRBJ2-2	TGTGCCAGCAGCAACCCTCGCCTGAACACCGGGGAGCTGTTTTTT	CASSNPRLNTGELFF
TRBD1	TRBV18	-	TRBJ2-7	TGTGCCAGCTCACCACTTGTGGCAGGGGGCTATCCCAACTCCTACGAGCAGTACTTC	CASSPLVAGGYPNSYEQYF
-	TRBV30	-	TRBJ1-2	TGTGCCTGGAGTGTAAGAGTTGGCTACACCTTC	CAWSVRVGYTF
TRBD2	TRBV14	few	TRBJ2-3	TGTGCCAGCAGCTCGGGACTAGCTTTCCTCGGAGATACGCAGTATTTT	CASSSGLAFLGDTQYF
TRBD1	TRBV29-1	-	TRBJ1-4	TGCAGCGTTCGGGACAGGGGAGGAGAAGAAAAACTGTTTTTT	CSVRDRGGEEKLFF
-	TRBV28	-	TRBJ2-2	TGTGCCAGCACTACTACGAACACCGGGGAGCTGTTTTTT	CASTTTNTGELFF
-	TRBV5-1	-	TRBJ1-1	TGCGCCAGCAGCTTGGAAGGGGGTCGGACTGCTGAAGCTTTCTTT	CASSLEGGRTAEAFF
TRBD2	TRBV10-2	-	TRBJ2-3	TGCGCCAGCAGTGTCGGGAGGGCCTCAGATACGCAGTATTTT	CASSVGRASDTQYF
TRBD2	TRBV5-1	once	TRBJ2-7	TGCGCCAGCAGCTTGACACTAGCGGGAGAGGGGGAGCAGTACTTC	CASSLTLAGEGEQYF
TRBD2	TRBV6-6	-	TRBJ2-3	TGTGCCAGCAGTTACCCTGTAGCGGGTGACACAGATACGCAGTATTTT	CASSYPVAGDTDTQYF
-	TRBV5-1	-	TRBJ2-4	TGCGCCAGCAGCTTGGCCAGGGTGGGGACAGCCAAAAACATTCAGTACTTC	CASSLARVGTAKNIQYF
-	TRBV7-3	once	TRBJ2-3	TGTGCCAGCAGCTTAGGTTACGACGTTAGCACAGATACGCAGTATTTT	CASSLGYDVSTDTQYF
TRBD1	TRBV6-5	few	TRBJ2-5	TGTGCCAGCAGTTGGGGCAACTCCGGACAGGGCCAGTACTTC	CASSWGNSGQGQYF
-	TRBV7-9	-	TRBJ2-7	TGTGCCAGCAGCCTCTATCCACCCCTCGACGAGCAGTACTTC	CASSLYPPLDEQYF
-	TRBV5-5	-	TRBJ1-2	TGTGCCAGCAGCTTCCAGACTAACTATGGCTACACCTTC	CASSFQTNYGYTF
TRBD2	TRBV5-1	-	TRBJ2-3	TGCGCCAGCAGCTCCGTAGCGGGAGGGAGCACAGATACGCAGTATTTT	CASSSVAGGSTDTQYF
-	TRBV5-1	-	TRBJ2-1	TGCGCCAGCAGCTTGGTGGGCGTCGAGAATAATGAGCAGTTCTTC	CASSLVGVENNEQFF
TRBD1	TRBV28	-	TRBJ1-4	TGTGCCAGCAGGGACAGGGGAACTAATGAAAAACTGTTTTTT	CASRDRGTNEKLFF
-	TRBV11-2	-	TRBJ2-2	TGTGCCAGCCGCATCATCCGAGGAAACACCGGGGAGCTGTTTTTT	CASRIIRGNTGELFF
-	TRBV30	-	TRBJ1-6	TGTGCCTGTAGTAGGAGCTCCTATAATTCACCCCTCCACTTT	CACSRSSYNSPLHF
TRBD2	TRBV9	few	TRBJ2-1	TGTGCCAGCAGCGTAGATGGACTAGCGGGAGGCGGGATATATAATGAGCAGTTCTTC	CASSVDGLAGGGIYNEQFF
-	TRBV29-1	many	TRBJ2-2	TGCAGCGTTGAAAAGGTGGGGGGCACCGGGGAGCTGTTTTTT	CSVEKVGGTGELFF
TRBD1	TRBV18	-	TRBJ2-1	TGTGCCAGCTCACCACCCGGGACAGGTATCTCCTACAATGAGCAGTTCTTC	CASSPPGTGISYNEQFF
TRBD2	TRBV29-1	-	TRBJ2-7	TGCAGCGTCCTCCCGGTAAGCGGGACCGGCGGCTCCTACGAGCAGTACTTC	CSVLPVSGTGGSYEQYF
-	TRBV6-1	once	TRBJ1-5	TGTGCCAGCAGTGAAGCATGGGGGGATAGCAATCAGCCCCAGCATTTT	CASSEAWGDSNQPQHF
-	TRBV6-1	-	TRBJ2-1	TGTGCCAGCAGTTCCCGGGCTAGCAGCAATGAGCAGTTCTTC	CASSSRASSNEQFF
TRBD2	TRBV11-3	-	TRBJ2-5	TGTGCCAGCAGCGCGAGCGGGACGGAGACCCAGTACTTC	CASSASGTETQYF
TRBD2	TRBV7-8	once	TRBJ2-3	TGTGCCAGCAGCTCCCGAGAGGGACTAGCGGGCACAGATACGCAGTATTTT	CASSSREGLAGTDTQYF
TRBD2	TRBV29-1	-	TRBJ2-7	TGCAGCGGGAGGGAGGGGACCTTAAACGAGCAGTACTTC	CSGREGTLNEQYF
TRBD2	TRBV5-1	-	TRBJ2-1	TGCGCCAGCAGCCACGGGACTAGCGGGAGGTACAATGAGCAGTTCTTC	CASSHGTSGRYNEQFF
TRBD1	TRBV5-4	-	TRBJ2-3	TGTGCCAGCAGCCGACAGGGGTCTATGACAGATACGCAGTATTTT	CASSRQGSMTDTQYF
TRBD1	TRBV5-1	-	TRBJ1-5	TGCGCCAGCAGCTTGGATACAGGGGGGTATCAGCCCCAGCATTTT	CASSLDTGGYQPQHF
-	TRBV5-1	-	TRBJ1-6	TGCGCCAGCAGCTTGGACAGGGTGTCCGGATCACCCCTCCACTTT	CASSLDRVSGSPLHF
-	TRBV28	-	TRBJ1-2	TGTGCCAGCCGACGAGGTCAAACTAACTATGGCTACACCTTC	CASRRGQTNYGYTF
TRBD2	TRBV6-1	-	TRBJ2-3	TGTGCCAGCAGTGGGGGTAGCGGGACTAGAGATACGCAGTATTTT	CASSGGSGTRDTQYF
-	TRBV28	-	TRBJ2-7	TGTGCCAGCAGTTTACAGGGGCGACCTTCCTACGAGCAGTACTTC	CASSLQGRPSYEQYF
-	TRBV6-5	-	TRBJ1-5	TGTGCCAGCAGCACCCTCCGGGGTCAGCCCCAGCATTTT	CASSTLRGQPQHF
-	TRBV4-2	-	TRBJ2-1	TGTGCCAGCAGCCAATCGGGGAGGAAGAAGGGGAGGCTAGTGGAAGGAATCAATGAGCAGTTCTTC	CASSQSGRKKGRLVEGINEQFF
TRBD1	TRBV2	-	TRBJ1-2	TGTGCCAGCAGCGGACAGGGAAACTATGGCTACACCTTC	CASSGQGNYGYTF
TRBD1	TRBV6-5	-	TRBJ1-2	TGTGCCAGCGTTTCAGGGGGCGACTATGGCTACACCTTC	CASVSGGDYGYTF